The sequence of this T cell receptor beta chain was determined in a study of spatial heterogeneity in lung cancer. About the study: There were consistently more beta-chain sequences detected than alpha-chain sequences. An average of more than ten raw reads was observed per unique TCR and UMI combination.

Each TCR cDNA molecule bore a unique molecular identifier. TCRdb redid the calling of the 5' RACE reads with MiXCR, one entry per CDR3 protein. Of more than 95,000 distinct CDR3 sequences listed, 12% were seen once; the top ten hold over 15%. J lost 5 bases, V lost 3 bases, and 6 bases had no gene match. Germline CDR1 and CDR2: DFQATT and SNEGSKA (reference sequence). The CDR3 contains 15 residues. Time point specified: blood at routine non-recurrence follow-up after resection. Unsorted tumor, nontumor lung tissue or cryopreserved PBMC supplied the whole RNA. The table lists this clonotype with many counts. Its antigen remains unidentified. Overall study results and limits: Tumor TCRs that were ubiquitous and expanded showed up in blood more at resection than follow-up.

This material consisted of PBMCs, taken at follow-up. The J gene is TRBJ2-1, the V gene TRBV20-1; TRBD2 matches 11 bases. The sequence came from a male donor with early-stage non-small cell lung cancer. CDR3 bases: TGCAGTGCTAGTGATAGCGGGGGGGCTGACAATGAGCAGTTCTTC. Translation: CSASDSGGADNEQFF.